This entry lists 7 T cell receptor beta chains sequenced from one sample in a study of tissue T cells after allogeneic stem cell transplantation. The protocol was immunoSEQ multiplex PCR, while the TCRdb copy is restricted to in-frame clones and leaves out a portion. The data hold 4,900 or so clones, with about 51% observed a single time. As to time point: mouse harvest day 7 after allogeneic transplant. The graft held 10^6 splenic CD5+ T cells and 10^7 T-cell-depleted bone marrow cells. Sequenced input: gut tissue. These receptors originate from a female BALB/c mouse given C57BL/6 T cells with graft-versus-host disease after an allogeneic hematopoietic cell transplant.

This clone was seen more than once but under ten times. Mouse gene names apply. CDR3 bases read: TGTGCCAGCAGTTTCGATGCAGAAACGCTGTAT. Encoded protein: CASSFDAETLY. The entire CDR3 protein is CASSFDAETLYF. The chain uses TRBV15 and TRBJ2-3; no definite D call. The read finishes 1 residue shy of the CDR3 end, and the germline J gene is used to complete it. The germline V gene has CDR1 SGHND and CDR2 FRSKSL. The V end lost 3 bases, the J end lost 2 bases, and 3 bases lay between the germline ends. The CDR3 is 12 residues long.

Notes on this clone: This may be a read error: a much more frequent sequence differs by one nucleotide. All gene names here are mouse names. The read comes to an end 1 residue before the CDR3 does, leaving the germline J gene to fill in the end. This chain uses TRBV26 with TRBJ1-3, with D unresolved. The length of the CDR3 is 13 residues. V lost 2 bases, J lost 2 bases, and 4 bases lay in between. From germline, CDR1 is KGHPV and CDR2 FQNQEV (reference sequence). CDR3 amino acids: CASSLTAGNTLYF. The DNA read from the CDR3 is TGTGCCAGCAGTCTGACAGCTGGAAATACGCTCTAT. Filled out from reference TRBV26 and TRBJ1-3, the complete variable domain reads NSKVIQTPRYLVKGQGQKAKMRCIPEKGHPVVFWYQQNKNNEFKFLINFQNQEVLQQIDMTEKRFSAECPSNSPCSLEIQSSEAGDSALYLCASSLTAGNTLYFGEGSRLIVV.

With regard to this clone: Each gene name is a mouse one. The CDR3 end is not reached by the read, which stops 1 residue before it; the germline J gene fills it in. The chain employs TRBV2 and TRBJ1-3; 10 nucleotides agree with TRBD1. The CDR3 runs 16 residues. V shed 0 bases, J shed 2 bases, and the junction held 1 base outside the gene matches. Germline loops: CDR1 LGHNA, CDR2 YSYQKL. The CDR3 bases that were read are TGTGCCAGCAGCCAAGAAGGGACAGGGGCTGGAAATACGCTCTAT. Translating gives CASSQEGTGAGNTLY. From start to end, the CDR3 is CASSQEGTGAGNTLYF. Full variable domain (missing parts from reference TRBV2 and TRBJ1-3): DPKIIQKPKYLVAVTGSEKILICEQYLGHNAMYWYRQSAKKPLEFMFSYSYQKLMDNQTASSRFQPQSSKKNHLDLQITALKPDDSATYFCASSQEGTGAGNTLYFGEGSRLIVV.

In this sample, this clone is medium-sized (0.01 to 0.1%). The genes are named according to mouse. The CDR3 DNA, read in part, is TGTGCCAGCAGCCGGGACTGGGGGGTTGCTGAGCAGTTC. Translated: CASSRDWGVAEQF. The complete CDR3 protein is CASSRDWGVAEQFF. The rearrangement links TRBV26 to TRBJ2-1, with TRBD2 identical over 12 bases. Read coverage stops 1 residue before the CDR3 terminus; the germline J gene supplies the remainder. This CDR3 comprises 14 residues. The germline V gene has CDR1 KGHPV and CDR2 FQNQEV (reference sequence). V gave up 6 bases and J gave up 6 bases; unmatched junction bases: 3.

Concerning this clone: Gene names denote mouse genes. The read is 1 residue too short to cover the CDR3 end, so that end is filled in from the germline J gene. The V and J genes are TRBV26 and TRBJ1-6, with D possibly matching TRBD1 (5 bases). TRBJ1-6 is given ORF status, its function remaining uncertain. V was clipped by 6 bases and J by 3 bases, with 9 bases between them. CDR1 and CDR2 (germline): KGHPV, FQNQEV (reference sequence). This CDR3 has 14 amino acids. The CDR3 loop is CASSPGGYNSPLYF. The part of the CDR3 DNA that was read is TGTGCCAGCAGCCCGGGGGGCTATAATTCGCCCCTCTAC.

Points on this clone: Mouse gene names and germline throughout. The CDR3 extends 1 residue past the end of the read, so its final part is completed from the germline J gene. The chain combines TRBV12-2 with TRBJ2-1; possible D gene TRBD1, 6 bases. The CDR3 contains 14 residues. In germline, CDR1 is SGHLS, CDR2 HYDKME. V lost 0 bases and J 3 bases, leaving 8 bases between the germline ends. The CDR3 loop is CASSLGTLYAEQFF. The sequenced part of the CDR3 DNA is TGTGCCAGCTCTCTCGGGACACTCTATGCTGAGCAGTTC.

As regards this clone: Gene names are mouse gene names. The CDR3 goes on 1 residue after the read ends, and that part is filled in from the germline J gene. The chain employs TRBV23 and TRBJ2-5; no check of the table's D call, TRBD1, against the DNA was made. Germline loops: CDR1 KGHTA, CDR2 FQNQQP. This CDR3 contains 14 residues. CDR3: CSSSQSSDQDTQYF. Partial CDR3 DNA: TGCTCCAGCAGTCAATCTTCAGACCAAGACACCCAGTAC.